What follows are 21 T cell receptor beta chains derived from one specimen sequenced in a study of cytomegalovirus exposure and HLA in healthy donors (dated by TCRdb to about 2017). The library came from the immunoSEQ multiplex PCR assay. For the multiplex PCR, a mixture combining 60 forward primers for TCR Vbeta segments and 13 reverse primers for TCR Jbeta segments was used. Sourced from immuneACCESS, this table was stored by TCRdb with only in-frame sequences that have V and J called. A share of the clones is absent; for the studies checked, an unresolved V gene accounts for under half, and the remainder has no known explanation. The sample profile shows 100,000 to 120,000 clones; 67% of them were found once. The biggest ten clones account for about 8% of the sample. The sample taken for sequencing was PBMCs. The receptors shown here come from a man between 18 and 35 years old in good health and CMV-seropositive.

This clone has just a few counts. The gene calls are TRBV27 and TRBJ1-2, with a weak D call TRBD1 (6 bases). The CDR3 consists of 13 residues. The V and J ends lost 4 bases and 1 base respectively, with 7 bases between them. Germline-derived CDR1 and CDR2 are MNHEY and SMNVEV (reference sequence). This CDR3 reads CASSSRGNYGYTF. The CDR3 DNA follows: TGTGCCAGCAGTTCCAGGGGTAACTATGGCTACACCTTC.

The chain combines TRBV7-9 with TRBJ2-5; D may be TRBD1 (6 bases). CDR3 length: 13 amino acids. Per germline, CDR1 SEHNR and CDR2 FQNEAQ (reference sequence). V was trimmed by 3 bases and J by 4 bases, leaving 9 bases between them. The CDR3 region is CASSFPQGETQYF. The CDR3 coding sequence is TGTGCCAGCAGCTTTCCACAGGGAGAGACCCAGTACTTC.

This clone came up once. The rearrangement uses TRBV14 and TRBJ1-1; D not resolved. The CDR3 length is 17 residues. The germline V gene encodes CDR1 SGHDN and CDR2 FVKESK. Between the trimmed V and J ends, which lost 1 base and 6 bases, there was a span of 21 bases. As DNA, the CDR3 is TGTGCCAGCAGCCAAGGCCGAGGTTTATCGAGTCGGGCTGAAGCTTTCTTT. This translates into CASSQGRGLSSRAEAFF.

The chain carries TRBV28 and TRBJ1-6, with D perhaps matching TRBD1 (5 bases). V was cut by 5 bases and J by 11 bases, with 13 bases left in between. Germline V gene lookup returns CDR1 MDHEN and CDR2 SYDVKM. CDR3 length: 13 residues. The DNA for the CDR3 is TGTGCCAGCAGTCCACCCAGGGTAGCACCCCTCCACTTT. It translates to CASSPPRVAPLHF.

The chain employs TRBV6-6 and TRBJ1-6; D is ambiguous. Germline V lookup: CDR1 MNHNY, CDR2 SVGAGI (reference sequence). The CDR3 contains 15 residues. The germline V and J ends were trimmed by 2 bases and 7 bases, with 12 bases remaining between them. The CDR3 reads CASSYTAGQNSPLHF. In DNA form, the CDR3 reads TGTGCCAGCAGTTACACCGCAGGCCAAAATTCACCCCTCCACTTT.

This chain links TRBV28 with TRBJ1-2, with 7 bases fitting TRBD1. The CDR3 has 14 amino acids. V lost 7 bases, J lost 8 bases, and 13 bases stayed unmatched. The germline V gene has CDR1 MDHEN and CDR2 SYDVKM. The CDR3 nucleotides are TGTGCCAGCAAGGTGGGGACAGCCTCATGGGGCTACACCTTC. It is translated as CASKVGTASWGYTF.

This sequence joins TRBV4-1 and TRBJ2-7; 8 bases are shared with TRBD2. The CDR3 is 15 amino acids. The J segment lost 5 bases and the V segment lost 4 bases, leaving 10 bases of the junction unmatched. From germline, CDR1 is MGHRA and CDR2 YSYEKL. CDR3 region: CASSPEGGGTDEQYF. In nucleotides, the CDR3 is TGCGCCAGCAGCCCGGAGGGCGGGGGGACCGACGAGCAGTACTTC.

The chain carries TRBV30 and TRBJ2-2; 7 bases match TRBD1. Germline CDR1 is GTSNPN and CDR2 is SVGIG (reference sequence). The junction had 8 bases not matched to a gene; V was cut back by 6 bases and J by 7 bases. CDR3 length: 13 residues. The CDR3 bases are TGTGCCTGCAGCCTGACAGGGTACGGGGAGCTGTTTTTT. Residues: CACSLTGYGELFF.

V usage is TRBV29-1 and J usage is TRBJ1-2; perhaps TRBD1 as D (5 bases). CDR3 size: 15 residues. From germline, CDR1 is SQVTM and CDR2 ANQGSEA. The V and J ends lost 0 bases and 2 bases respectively, with 13 bases between them. DNA for the CDR3: TGCAGCGTTGAAGACCCCAGTGGGGGGAACTATGGCTACACCTTC. Its translation: CSVEDPSGGNYGYTF.

This clone was recorded once. V and J are TRBV25-1 and TRBJ2-1, with TRBD2 matching over 10 bases. The V gene end was trimmed by 6 bases and the J gene end by 4 bases; junction bases not matched to a gene: 6. Per germline, CDR1 MGHDK and CDR2 SYGVNS. The CDR3 has 15 amino acids. CDR3: CASRAGGQSYNEQFF. CDR3 bases: TGTGCCAGCAGAGCGGGGGGGCAGTCTTACAATGAGCAGTTCTTC.

The chain carries TRBV4-2 and TRBJ1-4; 10 bases are shared with TRBD1. With V trimmed by 0 bases and J by 8 bases, 6 bases remained unmatched. Germline V gene sequence: CDR1 LGHNA, CDR2 YNFKEQ. The CDR3 contains 16 residues. The CDR3 loop is CASSQEMGTGDEKLFF. The CDR3 DNA reads TGTGCCAGCAGCCAAGAAATGGGGACAGGGGACGAAAAACTGTTTTTT.

This clone has just a few counts. This chain joins TRBV4-1 and TRBJ1-1; D possibly corresponds to TRBD1 (5 bases). The CDR3 has 15 residues. The V and J ends lost 2 bases and 2 bases respectively, with 12 bases between them. Germline assignment: CDR1 MGHRA and CDR2 YSYEKL. The CDR3 DNA reads TGCGCCAGCAGCCAACGGGACTTATCTAACACTGAAGCTTTCTTT. It encodes CASSQRDLSNTEAFF.

The chain joins TRBV9 to TRBJ2-3; 8 bases line up with TRBD1. The CDR3 consists of 17 residues. With 6 bases clipped from V and 4 bases from J, the junction kept 16 bases outside the gene matches. CDR1 and CDR2 (germline): SGDLS, YYNGEE. CDR3 nucleotides: TGTGCCAGCACCCAAACCCACCTGACAGGGGTCCCAGATACGCAGTATTTT. Its translation is CASTQTHLTGVPDTQYF.

The chain carries TRBV6-1 and TRBJ1-3; 9 positions match TRBD1. The CDR3 spans 14 residues. CDR1 is MNHNS, CDR2 SASEGT, per germline. Trimming cost V 6 bases and J 0 bases; bases outside gene matches: 0. DNA of the CDR3: TGTGCCAGCAGGACAGGGGGCTCTGGAAACACCATATATTTT. This codes for CASRTGGSGNTIYF.

This clone was counted a few times. V gene TRBV29-1 combines with J gene TRBJ1-3, with a tentative D call TRBD1 (5 bases). The CDR3 totals 13 residues. Trimming removed 7 bases at V and 0 bases at J, with 10 bases between. The germline gives CDR1 SQVTM, CDR2 ANQGSEA. Written as DNA, the CDR3 is TGCAGCGCCGACAGTTACTCTGGAAACACCATATATTTT. This sequence encodes CSADSYSGNTIYF.

The chain couples TRBV5-6 to TRBJ2-3; no firm D call. V was shortened by 1 base and J by 1 base, with 4 bases between the two germline ends. Germline V lookup: CDR1 SGHDT, CDR2 YYEEEE. The CDR3 is 13 residues long. The CDR3 reads CASSLLRTDTQYF. Written as DNA, the CDR3 is TGTGCCAGCAGCTTGCTACGCACAGATACGCAGTATTTT.

The V gene is TRBV11-3, the J gene TRBJ1-5; 7 nucleotides line up with TRBD1. CDR3 length equals 16 residues. Germline V gene data show CDR1 as SGHNT and CDR2 as YENEEA. The V and J ends lost 6 bases and 0 bases, in that order; junction bases with no gene match: 8. The CDR3 here is CASRAGTEHSNQPQHF. As DNA, the CDR3 is TGTGCCAGCAGGGCCGGGACAGAGCATAGCAATCAGCCCCAGCATTTT.

The sample holds a few counts of this clone. The chain combines TRBV10-3 with TRBJ1-1, with D tentatively TRBD1 (6 bases). The CDR3 has 13 residues. The germline CDR1 and CDR2 sequences are ENHRY and SYGVKD. Between the trimmed V and J ends, which lost 3 bases and 3 bases, there was a span of 8 bases. The CDR3 is CAISDRGDTEAFF. CDR3 DNA sequence: TGTGCCATCAGTGACAGGGGAGACACTGAAGCTTTCTTT.

V gene TRBV27 combines with J gene TRBJ1-5; TRBD1 is a possible D gene (6 bases). There are 19 residues in the CDR3. V was shortened by 2 bases and J by 0 bases, with 20 bases between the two germline ends. Germline V CDR1 and CDR2: MNHEY, SMNVEV (reference sequence). CDR3 residues: CASSLRVLGGGDSNQPQHF. The DNA of the CDR3 is TGTGCCAGCAGTTTAAGAGTTCTGGGGGGGGGCGATAGCAATCAGCCCCAGCATTTT.

The chain carries TRBV5-1 and TRBJ2-7; 13 bases align to TRBD2. The CDR3 contains 17 residues. V lost 0 bases, J lost 2 bases, and 5 bases stayed unmatched. Germline loops: CDR1 SGHRS, CDR2 YFSETQ. This CDR3 is CASSLGRTSGGPYEQYF. For the CDR3, the DNA is TGCGCCAGCAGCTTGGGCAGGACTAGCGGGGGTCCCTACGAGCAGTACTTC.

The gene calls are TRBV6-9 and TRBJ2-7; TRBD2 matches 11 bases. V lost 3 bases and J lost 4; bases outside the gene matches: 8. Germline V lookup: CDR1 MNHGY, CDR2 SVAAGI. This CDR3 region has 16 residues. The CDR3 nucleotides are TGTGCCAGCAGTTACCCGGGACTAGCGGACCTTTACGAGCAGTACGTC. It is translated as CASSYPGLADLYEQYV.